Sequencing of this TCR beta chain was carried out in a study of CD8 T cell repertoires and HIV-1 epitope variants. V gave up 5 bases and J gave up 3 bases, with 17 bases separating them. The CDR3 loop spans 15 amino acids. CDR1 is SGHTA, CDR2 FQGNSA, per germline. Data came from immunoSEQ multiplex PCR; TCRdb stores just in-frame clones and leaves some out. Here the sample spans under 100,000 clones, 70% to 75% being singletons. This clonotype was obtained from a male donor with HIV. The chain carries TRBV7-2 and TRBJ2-7; TRBD2 might be the D (5 bases). Sequencing input: uncultured baseline CD8+ T cells from peripheral blood mononuclear cells (PBMCs). The CDR3 reads CASSPMVPAGYEQYF. The CDR3, as DNA: TGTGCCAGCAGCCCGATGGTACCGGCGGGCTACGAGCAGTACTTC.